This TCR beta chain appears in the sequencing data of a study of T cells after yellow fever vaccination. Study-wide findings and caveats: Clones that expanded after primary vaccination mostly reappeared after the booster (96% CD4, about 91% CD8). The presence of abundant clonotypes contaminating from the bulk population was possible in FACS-sorted repertoires.

TCRdb redid the calling of the 5' RACE reads with MiXCR, one entry per CDR3 protein. The sample lists a few hundred thousand distinct CDR3 sequences, around 6.8% seen once, with over 15% in the top ten. This clonotype was counted many times. Its target is unknown. V gave up 1 base and J gave up 2 bases, with 18 bases separating them. CDR1 and CDR2 from the germline V gene are DFQATT and SNEGSKA (reference sequence). The CDR3 runs 17 residues. The rearrangement uses TRBV20-1 and TRBJ2-1; D may be TRBD1 (5 bases). This receptor was identified in a man aged 18 to 30 who received the YFV17D yellow fever vaccine. The sample consisted of PBMCs, taken approximately 40 days after the first yellow fever vaccination. CDR3 in DNA: TGCAGTGCTAGAGTTGCAGGGTTCGAAGGTCCCTACAATGAGCAGTTCTTC. This encodes CSARVAGFEGPYNEQFF.